Given below is one T cell receptor (beta chain) in context. This sample was included in a study of CD8 T cells in Susac syndrome. Reverse transcription of about 0.45 to 1 ug RNA was performed with random hexamers. Amplification of the TCR beta CDR3 was carried out by immunoSEQ multiplex PCR, which spanned a total of 54 Vbeta and 13 Jbeta segments. TCRdb recomputed calls from the immunoSEQ multiplex PCR reads with MiXCR, one row per CDR3 protein. This table holds some 200,000 distinct CDR3 sequences, around 96% found once. The germline gives CDR1 MNHEY, CDR2 SMNVEV (reference sequence). V gave up 0 bases and J gave up 7 bases; unmatched junction bases: 5. This CDR3 spans 15 amino acids. TCR beta sequencing covered blood CD8+ and CD4+ T cells. Controls were age- and sex-matched healthy donors.

The chain carries TRBV27 and TRBJ1-5; 8 bases are shared with TRBD1. The material sequenced was CD4+ T cells from PBMCs. The receptor's source is a human donor in good health. CDR3 coding DNA: TGTGCCAGCAGTTTATCGTTCAGGGGGCGGCAGCCCCAGCATTTT. Its protein is CASSLSFRGRQPQHF.